The sequence of this TCR beta chain was determined in a study of technical replicates of blood from four donors. The protocol was immunoSEQ multiplex PCR, while the TCRdb copy is restricted to in-frame clones and leaves out a portion. Of tens of thousands of clones detected, 95% appear once; the ten largest clones hold over 0.2%. This CDR3 region has 14 residues. Looked up from germline, CDR1 is SQVTM and CDR2 is ANQGSEA. V trimming: 7 bases; J trimming: 4 bases; junction bases outside the gene matches: 5. The receptor comes from a human donor in good health. Sequenced sample: T cells isolated from PBMCs. V is TRBV29-1 and J is TRBJ2-1; 12 nucleotides agree with TRBD2. The CDR3 sequence is CSAGLAGLYNEQFF. CDR3 nucleotides: TGCAGCGCAGGACTAGCGGGACTTTACAATGAGCAGTTCTTC.